The text below deals with one T cell receptor (beta chain). Clones were read by immunoSEQ multiplex PCR, and TCRdb kept only the in-frame ones, dropping some. Of under 550,000 clones listed, approximately 90% were seen once; the top ten hold 10% to 15%. This sample was included in a study of Ad26.COV2.S vaccination and SARS-CoV-2 variants. As for treatment: about 20 received Ad26.COV2.S at low or high dose, single or two shots; about 5 received placebo; per-sample allocation not given. It was on day 63 after the first vaccine or placebo injection that samples were taken. Trimming cost V 7 bases and J 6 bases, with 13 bases left between them. The CDR3 has 13 residues.

This chain links TRBV12-3 or TRBV12-4 with TRBJ2-1; no firm D call. The sequencing here drew on peripheral blood, taken in a trial of Ad26.COV2.S vaccine versus placebo. The receptor's source is a person between 18 and 60 years old who received the Ad26.COV2.S COVID-19 vaccine or a placebo. The DNA of the CDR3 is TGTGCCAGCAAGGACCTAGGCAGCAATGAGCAGTTCTTC. It specifies CASKDLGSNEQFF.